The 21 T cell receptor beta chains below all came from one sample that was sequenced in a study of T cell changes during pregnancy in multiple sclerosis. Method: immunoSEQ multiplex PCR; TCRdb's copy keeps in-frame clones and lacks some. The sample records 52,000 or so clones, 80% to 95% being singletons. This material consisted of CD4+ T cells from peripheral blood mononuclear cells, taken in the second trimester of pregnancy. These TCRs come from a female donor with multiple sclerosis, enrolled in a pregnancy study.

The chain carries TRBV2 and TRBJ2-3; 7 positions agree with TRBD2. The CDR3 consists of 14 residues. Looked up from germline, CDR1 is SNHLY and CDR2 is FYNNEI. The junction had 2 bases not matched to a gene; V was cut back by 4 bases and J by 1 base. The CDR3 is CASSVAGGTDTQYF. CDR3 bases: TGTGCCAGCAGTGTGGCGGGGGGCACAGATACGCAGTATTTT.

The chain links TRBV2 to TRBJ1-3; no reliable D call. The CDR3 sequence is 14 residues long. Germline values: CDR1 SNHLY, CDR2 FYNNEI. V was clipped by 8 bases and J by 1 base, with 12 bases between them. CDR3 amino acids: CASLALMSGNTIYF. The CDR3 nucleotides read TGTGCCAGCTTGGCCCTTATGTCTGGAAACACCATATATTTT.

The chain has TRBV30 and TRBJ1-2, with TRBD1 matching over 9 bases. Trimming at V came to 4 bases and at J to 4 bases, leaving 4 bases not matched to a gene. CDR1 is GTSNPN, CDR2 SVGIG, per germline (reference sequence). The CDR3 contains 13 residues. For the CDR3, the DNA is TGTGCCTGGACCACAGGGGGCGTCTATGGCTACACCTTC. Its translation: CAWTTGGVYGYTF.

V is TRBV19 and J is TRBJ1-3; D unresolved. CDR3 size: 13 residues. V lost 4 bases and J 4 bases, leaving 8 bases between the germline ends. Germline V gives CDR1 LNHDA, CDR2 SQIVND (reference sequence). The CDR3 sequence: CASSSQIGNTIYF. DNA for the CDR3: TGTGCCAGTAGTAGTCAGATCGGAAACACCATATATTTT. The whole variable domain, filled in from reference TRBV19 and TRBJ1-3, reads DGGITQSPKYLFRKEGQNVTLSCEQNLNHDAMYWYRQDPGQGLRLIYYSQIVNDFQKGDIAEGYSVSREKKESFPLTVTSAQKNPTAFYLCASSSQIGNTIYFGEGSWLTVV.

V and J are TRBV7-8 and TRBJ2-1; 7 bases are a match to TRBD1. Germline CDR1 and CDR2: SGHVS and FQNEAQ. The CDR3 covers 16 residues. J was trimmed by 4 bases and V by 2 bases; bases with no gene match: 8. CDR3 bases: TGTGCCAGCAGCTTAAACAGGGGATCCATATACAATGAGCAGTTCTTC. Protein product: CASSLNRGSIYNEQFF.

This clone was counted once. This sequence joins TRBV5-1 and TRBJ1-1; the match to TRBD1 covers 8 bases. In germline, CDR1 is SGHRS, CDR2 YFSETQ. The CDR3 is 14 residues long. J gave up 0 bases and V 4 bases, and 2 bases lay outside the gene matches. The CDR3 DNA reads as TGCGCCAGCAGCCAGGGGGCTCTGAACACTGAAGCTTTCTTT. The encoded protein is CASSQGALNTEAFF. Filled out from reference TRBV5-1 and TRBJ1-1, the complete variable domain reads KAGVTQTPRYLIKTRGQQVTLSCSPISGHRSVSWYQQTPGQGLQFLFEYFSETQRNKGNFPGRFSGRQFSNSRSEMNVSTLELGDSALYLCASSQGALNTEAFFGQGTRLTVV.

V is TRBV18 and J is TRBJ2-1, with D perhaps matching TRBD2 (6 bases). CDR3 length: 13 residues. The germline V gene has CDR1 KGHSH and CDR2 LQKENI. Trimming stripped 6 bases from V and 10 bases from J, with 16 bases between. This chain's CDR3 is CASSFGSSPEQFF. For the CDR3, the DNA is TGTGCCAGCTCCTTCGGGAGTTCCCCAGAGCAGTTCTTC.

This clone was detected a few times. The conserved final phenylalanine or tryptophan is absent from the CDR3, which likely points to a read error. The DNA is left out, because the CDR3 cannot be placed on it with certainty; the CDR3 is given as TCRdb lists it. CDR3 residues: CASRLGYS. The chain joins TRBV12-2 to TRBJ2-4; the table's D call, TRBD2, was not checked against the DNA. TRBV12-2 corresponds to a pseudogene. The CDR3 sequence runs 8 residues, both termini included.

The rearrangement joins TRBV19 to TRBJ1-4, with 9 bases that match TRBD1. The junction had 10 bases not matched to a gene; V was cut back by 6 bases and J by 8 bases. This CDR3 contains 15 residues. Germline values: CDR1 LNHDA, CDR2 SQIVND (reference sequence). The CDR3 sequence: CASRAGQGPDEKLFF. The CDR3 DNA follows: TGTGCCAGTAGGGCCGGACAGGGGCCGGACGAAAAACTGTTTTTT.

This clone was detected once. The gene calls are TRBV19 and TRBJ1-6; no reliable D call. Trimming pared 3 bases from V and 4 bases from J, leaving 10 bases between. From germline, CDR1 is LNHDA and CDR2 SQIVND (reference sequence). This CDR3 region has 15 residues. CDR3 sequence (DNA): TGTGCCAGTAGTATTTCCGGCGGGTATAATTCACCCCTCCACTTT. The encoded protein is CASSISGGYNSPLHF.

CDR3 loop: CVSTGDTEAFF. CDR3 bases: TGTGTTTCCACCGGGGACACTGAAGCTTTCTTT. This chain links TRBV28 with TRBJ1-1; D uncertain. The CDR3 spans 11 residues. CDR1 and CDR2 from the germline V gene are MDHEN and SYDVKM.

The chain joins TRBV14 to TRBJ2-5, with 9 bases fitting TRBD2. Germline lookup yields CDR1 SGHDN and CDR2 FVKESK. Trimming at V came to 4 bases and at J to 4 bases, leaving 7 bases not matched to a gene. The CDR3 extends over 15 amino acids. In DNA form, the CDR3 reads TGTGCCAGCAGCCCGGGACTAGCAGGGATAGAGACCCAGTACTTC. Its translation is CASSPGLAGIETQYF.

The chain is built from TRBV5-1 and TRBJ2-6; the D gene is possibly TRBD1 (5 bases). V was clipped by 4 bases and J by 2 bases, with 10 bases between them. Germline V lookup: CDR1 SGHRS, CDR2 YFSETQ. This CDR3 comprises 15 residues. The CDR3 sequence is CASSHDSPGANVLTF. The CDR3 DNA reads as TGCGCCAGCAGCCACGACAGCCCTGGGGCCAACGTCCTGACTTTC.

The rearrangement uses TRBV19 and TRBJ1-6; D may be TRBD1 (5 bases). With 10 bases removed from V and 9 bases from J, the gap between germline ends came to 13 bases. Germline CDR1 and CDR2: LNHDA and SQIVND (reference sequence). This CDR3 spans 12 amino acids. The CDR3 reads CATGGSGSPLHF. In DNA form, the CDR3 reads TGTGCCACGGGGGGGTCGGGTTCACCCCTCCACTTT.

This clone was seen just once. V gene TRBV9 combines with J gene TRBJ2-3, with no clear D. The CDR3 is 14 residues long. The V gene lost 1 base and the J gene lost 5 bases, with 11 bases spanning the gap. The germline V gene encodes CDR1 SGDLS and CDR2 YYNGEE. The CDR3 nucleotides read TGTGCCAGCAGCGTATCCGGGTTGGAAGATACGCAGTATTTT. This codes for CASSVSGLEDTQYF.

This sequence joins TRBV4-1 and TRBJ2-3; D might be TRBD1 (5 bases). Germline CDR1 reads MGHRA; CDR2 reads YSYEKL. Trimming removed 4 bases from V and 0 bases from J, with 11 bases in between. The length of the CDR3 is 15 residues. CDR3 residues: CASSRQGSSTDTQYF. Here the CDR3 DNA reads TGCGCCAGCAGCCGGCAGGGCTCTAGCACAGATACGCAGTATTTT.

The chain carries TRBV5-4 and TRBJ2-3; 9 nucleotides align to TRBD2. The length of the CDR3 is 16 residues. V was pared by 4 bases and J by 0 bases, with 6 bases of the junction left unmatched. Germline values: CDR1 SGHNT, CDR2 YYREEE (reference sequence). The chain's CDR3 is CASSLRLAASTDTQYF. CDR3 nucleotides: TGTGCCAGCAGCCTTAGACTAGCGGCAAGCACAGATACGCAGTATTTT.

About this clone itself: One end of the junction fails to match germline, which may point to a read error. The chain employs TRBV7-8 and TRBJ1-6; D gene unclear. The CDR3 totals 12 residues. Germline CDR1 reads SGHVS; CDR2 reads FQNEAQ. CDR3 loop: CASSSNNSPLHF. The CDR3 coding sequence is TGTGCCAGCAGCTCCAATAATTCACCCCTCCACTTT.

CDR3 sequence: CASSGRQAKFREQYF. For the CDR3, the DNA is TGTGCCAGCAGCGGTCGGCAGGCTAAGTTTCGCGAGCAGTACTTC. The rearrangement uses TRBV28 and TRBJ2-7; no reliable D call. Germline-derived CDR1 and CDR2 are MDHEN and SYDVKM. The V and J ends lost 6 bases and 6 bases respectively, with 21 bases between them. The CDR3 spans 15 residues.

The CDR3 here is CSVETVSSYEQYF. The CDR3 nucleotides are TGCAGCGTTGAGACAGTGAGCTCCTACGAGCAGTACTTC. The V gene is TRBV29-1, the J gene TRBJ2-7; D possibly corresponds to TRBD1 (5 bases). Germline CDR1 is SQVTM and CDR2 is ANQGSEA. The germline V and J ends were trimmed by 3 bases and 0 bases, with 9 bases remaining between them. The CDR3 covers 13 residues.

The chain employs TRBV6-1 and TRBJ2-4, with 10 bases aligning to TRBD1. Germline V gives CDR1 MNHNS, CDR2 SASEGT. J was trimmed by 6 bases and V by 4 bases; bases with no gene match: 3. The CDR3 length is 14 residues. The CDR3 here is CASSARDRGNIQYF. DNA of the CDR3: TGTGCCAGCAGTGCCCGGGACAGGGGAAACATTCAGTACTTC.